The 29 T cell receptor beta chains reported below all come from one sample, sequenced in a study of blood T cell repertoires in COVID-19. TCRdb's copy holds only in-frame clones and misses some; the assay was immunoSEQ multiplex PCR. In the table there are under 350,000 clones, more than 80% of which are singletons. The sequencing input was peripheral blood. The receptors originated from a woman in her twenties or thirties with COVID-19, enrolled during active disease.

This chain joins TRBV6-1 and TRBJ2-3; 7 positions match TRBD1. With V trimmed by 1 base and J by 4 bases, 5 bases remained unmatched. Germline CDR1 and CDR2: MNHNS and SASEGT. This CDR3 has 15 residues. Here the CDR3 DNA reads TGTGCCAGCAGTGAAGATTGGCAGGGGGCAGATACGCAGTATTTT. Translating it yields CASSEDWQGADTQYF.

Concerning this clone itself: The junction differs from germline at one of its ends, possibly a read error. The gene calls are TRBV27 and TRBJ2-3, with TRBD2 identical over 9 bases. The germline CDR1 and CDR2 sequences are MNHEY and SMNVEV (reference sequence). This CDR3 has 13 amino acids. DNA for the CDR3: TGTGCCAGCCTACCCCCCACTAGCGGGTTCCTTAGGTGG. Translated: CASLPPTSGFLRW.

This rearrangement joins TRBV9 to TRBJ1-3, with TRBD1 matching 10 bases. Germline V CDR1 and CDR2: SGDLS, YYNGEE. This CDR3 is 17 amino acids long. J gave up 3 bases and V 4 bases, and 10 bases lay outside the gene matches. CDR3 amino acids: CASSSEGQGFFGNTIYF. CDR3 coding DNA: TGTGCCAGCAGCTCCGAGGGACAGGGGTTCTTTGGAAACACCATATATTTT.

This chain links TRBV5-1 with TRBJ1-4; D ambiguous. With 4 bases removed from V and 0 bases from J, the gap between germline ends came to 7 bases. The CDR3 consists of 14 residues. Germline loops: CDR1 SGHRS, CDR2 YFSETQ. Written as DNA, the CDR3 is TGCGCCAGCAGCCTTAGATCAACTAATGAAAAACTGTTTTTT. Translation: CASSLRSTNEKLFF.

The gene calls are TRBV18 and TRBJ2-1, with D possibly TRBD2 on 6 matching bases. V dropped 8 bases and J dropped 8 bases, with 16 bases sitting between them. This CDR3 is 13 amino acids long. Looked up from germline, CDR1 is KGHSH and CDR2 is LQKENI. The CDR3 reads CASKPGSEDEQFF. In DNA, the CDR3 is TGTGCCAGCAAACCCGGGAGTGAAGATGAGCAGTTCTTC.

V and J are TRBV5-1 and TRBJ1-1; the D is unclear. The CDR3 contains 13 residues. Germline V lookup: CDR1 SGHRS, CDR2 YFSETQ. The ends were cut back, 1 base at V and 0 bases at J, with 4 bases in the middle. The CDR3 is CASSLSVNTEAFF. The CDR3 region has the DNA TGCGCCAGCAGCTTGTCGGTGAACACTGAAGCTTTCTTT.

The chain has TRBV5-1 and TRBJ2-7; 7 bases fit TRBD2. Germline loops: CDR1 SGHRS, CDR2 YFSETQ. With 0 bases clipped from V and 0 bases from J, the junction kept 0 bases outside the gene matches. The CDR3 runs 14 residues. CDR3 DNA sequence: TGCGCCAGCAGCTTGGGGACTAGCTCCTACGAGCAGTACTTC. It encodes CASSLGTSSYEQYF. Full variable domain (remainder filled in from reference TRBV5-1 and TRBJ2-7): KAGVTQTPRYLIKTRGQQVTLSCSPISGHRSVSWYQQTPGQGLQFLFEYFSETQRNKGNFPGRFSGRQFSNSRSEMNVSTLELGDSALYLCASSLGTSSYEQYFGPGTRLTVT.

This chain links TRBV5-1 with TRBJ1-2; TRBD1 matches at 12 bases. Trimming removed 4 bases from V and 8 bases from J; junction bases left unmatched: 6. The germline gives CDR1 SGHRS, CDR2 YFSETQ. The CDR3 extends over 14 amino acids. The CDR3 is CASSPGQGAGGYTF. The CDR3 DNA reads TGCGCCAGCAGCCCGGGACAGGGGGCAGGGGGCTACACCTTC. The whole variable domain, remainder taken from reference TRBV5-1 and TRBJ1-2, is KAGVTQTPRYLIKTRGQQVTLSCSPISGHRSVSWYQQTPGQGLQFLFEYFSETQRNKGNFPGRFSGRQFSNSRSEMNVSTLELGDSALYLCASSPGQGAGGYTFGSGTRLTVV.

V gene TRBV24-1 combines with J gene TRBJ2-3; 11 bases agree with TRBD2. V was clipped by 3 bases and J by 1 base; unmatched bases: 11. There are 19 residues in the CDR3. Germline CDR1 and CDR2: KGHDR and SFDVKD. CDR3 sequence (DNA): TGTGCCACCAGTGATCTGGGACTAGCGGACAGTTGGGGCACAGATACGCAGTATTTT. It yields the protein CATSDLGLADSWGTDTQYF.

This clone was counted between two and nine times. The J gene is TRBJ2-3, the V gene TRBV4-1; D unresolved. The CDR3 spans 14 residues. Trimming pared 8 bases from V and 3 bases from J, leaving 15 bases between. Looked up from germline, CDR1 is MGHRA and CDR2 is YSYEKL. Here the CDR3 reads CASQRSSPTDTQYF. CDR3 bases: TGCGCCAGCCAGCGTTCGTCCCCGACAGATACGCAGTATTTT.

The chain is built from TRBV4-1 and TRBJ2-7; a weak D match, TRBD2 (6 bases). Germline values: CDR1 MGHRA, CDR2 YSYEKL. CDR3 length: 15 residues. Deletions cut 5 bases from V and 1 base from J, with 15 bases between. The CDR3 DNA follows: TGCGCCAGCAGCGGGGCGGGGATAAAGTCCTACGAGCAGTACTTC. The encoded protein is CASSGAGIKSYEQYF.

The rearrangement uses TRBV28 and TRBJ2-7; no clear D gene. V was shortened by 2 bases and J by 9 bases, with 8 bases between the two germline ends. CDR1 is MDHEN, CDR2 SYDVKM, per germline. The CDR3 is made up of 11 amino acids. The CDR3 loop is CASSLGEGQYF. The CDR3 nucleotides read TGTGCCAGCAGTTTAGGAGAAGGGCAGTACTTC.

This rearrangement joins TRBV2 to TRBJ2-4; 11 bases fit TRBD2. Germline CDR1 is SNHLY and CDR2 is FYNNEI. The CDR3 is 13 amino acids. After removal of 0 bases from V and 14 bases from J, the junction contained 3 bases not matched to a gene. The chain's CDR3 is CASSEAGLAEKYF. The CDR3, as DNA: TGTGCCAGCAGTGAAGCGGGACTAGCGGAGAAGTACTTC.

V gene TRBV7-9 combines with J gene TRBJ2-3; D perhaps matches TRBD2 (5 bases). The germline CDR1 and CDR2 sequences are SEHNR and FQNEAQ (reference sequence). With 5 bases removed from V and 2 bases from J, the gap between germline ends came to 11 bases. The CDR3 is made up of 14 amino acids. The CDR3 DNA follows: TGTGCCAGCAGCCCCGAGGGCCCCACAGATACGCAGTATTTT. Its translation: CASSPEGPTDTQYF. Full variable domain (missing parts from reference TRBV7-9 and TRBJ2-3): DTGVSQNPRHKITKRGQNVTFRCDPISEHNRLYWYRQTLGQGPEFLTYFQNEAQLEKSRLLSDRFSAERPKGSFSTLEIQRTEQGDSAMYLCASSPEGPTDTQYFGPGTRLTVL.

With respect to this clone: One end of the junction varies from germline; a read error may be responsible. The J gene is TRBJ2-7, the V gene TRBV7-9; 10 bases agree with TRBD2. Looked up from germline, CDR1 is SEHNR and CDR2 is FQNEAQ (reference sequence). The CDR3 loop spans 14 amino acids. CDR3 bases: TGTGCCAGCAGCCTAGCGGGGGAGGCCTACGAGCAGTACTTC. It translates to CASSLAGEAYEQYF.

The chain uses TRBV11-2 and TRBJ2-1, with 10 positions matching TRBD2. CDR1 and CDR2 (germline): SGHAT, FQNNGV. V shed 4 bases and J 9 bases; nucleotides not matched to a gene: 9. The CDR3 loop spans 15 amino acids. CDR3 coding DNA: TGTGCCAGCAGCTGGGGGTCTAGCGGGAGTAGTGAGCAGTTCTTC. Amino acid sequence: CASSWGSSGSSEQFF.

This clone occurred once. J is TRBJ1-2 and V is TRBV28; 10 nucleotides line up with TRBD1. Germline V gene data show CDR1 as MDHEN and CDR2 as SYDVKM. The CDR3 is 14 amino acids. Trimming cost V 6 bases and J 8 bases; bases outside gene matches: 9. The CDR3 DNA is TGTGCCAGCAGAATTAGACAGGGGGCCTTCGGCTACACCTTC. This gives the protein CASRIRQGAFGYTF.

The rearrangement uses TRBV4-2 and TRBJ2-4; D ambiguous. V was shortened by 4 bases and J by 6 bases, with 7 bases between the two germline ends. This CDR3 has 12 residues. Per the germline V gene, CDR1 is LGHNA and CDR2 is YNFKEQ. CDR3 region: CASSPAGNIQYF. DNA for the CDR3: TGTGCCAGCAGCCCTGCAGGAAACATTCAGTACTTC.

V gene TRBV9 combines with J gene TRBJ2-7; 7 bases are a match to TRBD2. Germline CDR1 and CDR2: SGDLS and YYNGEE. The CDR3 is 16 amino acids. V lost 4 bases, J lost 0 bases, and 10 bases stayed unmatched. CDR3: CASSHPREGNSYEQYF. The CDR3 bases are TGTGCCAGCAGCCACCCGAGGGAGGGGAACTCCTACGAGCAGTACTTC.

J is TRBJ2-3 and V is TRBV3-1 (or the pseudogene TRBV3-2), with D possibly TRBD2 on 6 matching bases. Germline CDR1 LGHDT, CDR2 YNNKEL (reference sequence). The CDR3 covers 15 residues. V lost 0 bases to trimming and J lost 4 bases, with 11 bases between them. CDR3: CASSQDGPGADTQYF. DNA of the CDR3: TGTGCCAGCAGCCAAGATGGTCCGGGGGCAGATACGCAGTATTTT.

The rearrangement links TRBV27 to TRBJ2-7; 7 nucleotides match TRBD1. The CDR3 has 13 residues. Germline assignment: CDR1 MNHEY and CDR2 SMNVEV (reference sequence). The junction had 5 bases not matched to a gene; V was cut back by 9 bases and J by 0 bases. As DNA, the CDR3 is TGTGCCAGTCGACAGGGTCCCTCCTACGAGCAGTACTTC. Amino acid sequence: CASRQGPSYEQYF.

The chain employs TRBV9 and TRBJ2-1; possibly TRBD2 for D (6 bases). V lost 1 base to trimming and J lost 3 bases, with 8 bases between them. Germline CDR1 is SGDLS and CDR2 is YYNGEE. The CDR3 covers 14 residues. As DNA, the CDR3 is TGTGCCAGCAGCGTAACTAGCTTCTACAATGAGCAGTTCTTC. Protein product: CASSVTSFYNEQFF.

J is TRBJ1-1 and V is TRBV28, with 9 bases lining up with TRBD1. The CDR3 length is 14 residues. J was trimmed by 7 bases and V by 6 bases; bases with no gene match: 9. CDR1 MDHEN and CDR2 SYDVKM come from the germline V gene. The CDR3 spells CASRNPGTGLEAFF. CDR3 in DNA: TGTGCCAGCAGGAATCCCGGGACAGGGCTTGAAGCTTTCTTT.

The V gene is TRBV28, the J gene TRBJ2-1, with D hard to call. From germline, CDR1 is MDHEN and CDR2 SYDVKM. CDR3 length: 14 residues. Trimming left V 3 bases short and J 5 bases short, with 11 bases between. CDR3 nucleotide sequence: TGTGCCAGCAGTTTCTCCGGCGGAGACAATGAGCAGTTCTTC. Amino acid sequence: CASSFSGGDNEQFF.

The V gene is TRBV28, the J gene TRBJ2-2; perhaps TRBD2 as D (6 bases). Germline CDR1 MDHEN, CDR2 SYDVKM. V lost 8 bases and J 4 bases, leaving 11 bases between the germline ends. The CDR3 is 13 amino acids. CDR3 DNA: TGTGCCAGCCGAGGGAGGCCCACCGGGGAGCTGTTTTTT. It codes for CASRGRPTGELFF.

The rearrangement uses TRBV4-3 and TRBJ1-4; 10 bases fit TRBD1. The germline V gene has CDR1 LGHNA and CDR2 YSLEER. The V and J ends lost 1 base and 8 bases, in that order; junction bases with no gene match: 4. This CDR3 contains 15 residues. CDR3 sequence (DNA): TGCGCCAGCAGCCAAGGACAGGGGGCGAGAGAAAAACTGTTTTTT. Amino acids: CASSQGQGAREKLFF.

The chain recombines TRBV5-5 with TRBJ2-1; a weak D match, TRBD2 (6 bases). The CDR3 totals 14 residues. CDR1 and CDR2 from the germline V gene are SGHKS and YYEKEE (reference sequence). Trimming removed 0 bases from V and 3 bases from J, with 7 bases in between. The DNA of the CDR3 is TGTGCCAGCAGCTTGGGACTAGACTACAATGAGCAGTTCTTC. Encoded protein: CASSLGLDYNEQFF.

The chain couples TRBV9 to TRBJ2-3; 9 bases fit TRBD1. The CDR3 covers 16 residues. Germline values: CDR1 SGDLS, CDR2 YYNGEE. V lost 4 bases to trimming and J lost 4 bases; unmatched junction nucleotides: 10. CDR3 region: CASSFRQGVGADTQYF. For the CDR3, the DNA is TGTGCCAGCAGCTTCCGACAGGGGGTGGGCGCAGATACGCAGTATTTT.

The rearrangement joins TRBV30 to TRBJ2-2; 8 nucleotides align to TRBD1. Trimming cost V 2 bases and J 2 bases; bases outside gene matches: 1. In germline, CDR1 is GTSNPN, CDR2 SVGIG (reference sequence). The CDR3 sequence is 14 residues long. CDR3 loop: CAWSSGGNTGELFF. The CDR3 DNA sequence: TGTGCCTGGAGTTCAGGGGGCAACACCGGGGAGCTGTTTTTT.